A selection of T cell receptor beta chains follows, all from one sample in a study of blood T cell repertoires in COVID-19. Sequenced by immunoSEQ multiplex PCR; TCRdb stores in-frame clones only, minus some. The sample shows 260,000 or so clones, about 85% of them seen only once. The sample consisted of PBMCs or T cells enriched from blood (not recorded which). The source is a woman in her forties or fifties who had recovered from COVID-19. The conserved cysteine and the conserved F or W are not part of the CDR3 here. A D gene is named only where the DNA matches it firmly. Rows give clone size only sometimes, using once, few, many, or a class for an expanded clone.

ASSNSDRGEQY,TRBV4-2,TRBJ2-7,TRBD1,NA
ASSMGGGNQETQY,TRBV19,TRBJ2-5,NA,NA
ASSFSQIYEQY,TRBV12-3/TRBV12-4,TRBJ2-7,NA,NA
ASSFRTGEVRGYT,TRBV4-1,TRBJ1-2,TRBD1,NA
ASSDSGTGGIRGYGYT,TRBV9,TRBJ1-2,TRBD1,few
ASSLWTAYRGNTEAF,TRBV28,TRBJ1-1,TRBD1,NA
ASSLSSGGYEQY,TRBV7-2,TRBJ2-7,TRBD2,NA
ASSVLYNEQF,TRBV19,TRBJ2-1,NA,NA
ASSGRRMNTEAF,TRBV27,TRBJ1-1,NA,NA
ASSHPGQSMNTEAF,TRBV2,TRBJ1-1,TRBD1,NA
ATSGQGNQPQH,TRBV24-1,TRBJ1-5,NA,once
ASEWDYGSLAYNEQF,TRBV7-9,TRBJ2-1,TRBD2,NA
ATSVIAGGTDTQY,TRBV24-1,TRBJ2-3,TRBD2,once
ASSQDSGYEKLF,TRBV4-3,TRBJ1-4,NA,NA
ASSPSPGGAYNEQF,TRBV6-2/TRBV6-3,TRBJ2-1,NA,NA
ASSLDRVQETQY,TRBV5-4,TRBJ2-5,NA,NA
ASTTGQLYQPQH,TRBV19,TRBJ1-5,TRBD1,few
ASSPSSGGGQPQH,TRBV18,TRBJ1-5,NA,NA
ASSSKRLAQTGDEQY,TRBV7-2,TRBJ2-7,NA,NA
ASSPSSSETNYGYT,TRBV5-1,TRBJ1-2,NA,NA
ASSPALGGDHLSSGNTIY,TRBV27,TRBJ1-3,NA,NA
ASRRGGSSYEQY,TRBV27,TRBJ2-7,TRBD2,NA
ASSLDGQGDEQY,TRBV5-1,TRBJ2-7,TRBD1,NA
ASSTPSVDEQY,TRBV28,TRBJ2-7,NA,NA